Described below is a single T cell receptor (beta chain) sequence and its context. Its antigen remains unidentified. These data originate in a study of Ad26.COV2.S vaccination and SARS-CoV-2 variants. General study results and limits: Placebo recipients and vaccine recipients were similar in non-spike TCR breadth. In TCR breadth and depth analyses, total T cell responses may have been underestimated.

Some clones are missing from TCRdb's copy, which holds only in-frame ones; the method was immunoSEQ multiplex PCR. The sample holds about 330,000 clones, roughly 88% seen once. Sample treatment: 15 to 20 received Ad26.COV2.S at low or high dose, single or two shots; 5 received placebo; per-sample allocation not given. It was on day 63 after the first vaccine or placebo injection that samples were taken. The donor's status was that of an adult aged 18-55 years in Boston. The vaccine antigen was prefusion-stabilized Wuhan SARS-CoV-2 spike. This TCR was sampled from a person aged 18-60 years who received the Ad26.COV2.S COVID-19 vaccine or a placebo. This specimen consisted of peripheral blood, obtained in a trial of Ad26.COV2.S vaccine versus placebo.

The chain's CDR3 is CASSSFVDWASNYGYTF. The CDR3 DNA sequence: TGTGCCAGCAGCTCATTTGTCGACTGGGCCTCTAACTATGGCTACACCTTC. The chain carries TRBV7-9 and TRBJ1-2; D uncertain. V lost 4 bases and J lost 0, with 18 bases in between. Per the germline V gene, CDR1 is SEHNR and CDR2 is FQNEAQ (reference sequence). This CDR3 is 17 amino acids long. The full variable domain, completed using reference TRBV7-9 and TRBJ1-2, is DTGVSQNPRHKITKRGQNVTFRCDPISEHNRLYWYRQTLGQGPEFLTYFQNEAQLEKSRLLSDRFSAERPKGSFSTLEIQRTEQGDSAMYLCASSSFVDWASNYGYTFGSGTRLTVV.